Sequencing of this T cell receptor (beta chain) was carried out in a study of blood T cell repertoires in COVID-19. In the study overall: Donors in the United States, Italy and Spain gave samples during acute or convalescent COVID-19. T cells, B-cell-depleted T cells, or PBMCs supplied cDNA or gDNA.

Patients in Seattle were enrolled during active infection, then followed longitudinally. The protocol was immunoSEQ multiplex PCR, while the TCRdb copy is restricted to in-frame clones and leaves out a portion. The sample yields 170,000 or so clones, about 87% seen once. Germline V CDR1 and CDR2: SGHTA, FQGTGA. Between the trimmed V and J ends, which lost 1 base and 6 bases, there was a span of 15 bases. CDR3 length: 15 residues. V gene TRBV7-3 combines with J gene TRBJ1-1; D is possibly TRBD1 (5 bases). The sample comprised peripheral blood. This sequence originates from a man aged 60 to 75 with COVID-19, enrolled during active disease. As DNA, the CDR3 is TGTGCCAGCAGCTTAATTCAGGGTCCTATCGCTGAAGCTTTCTTT. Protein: CASSLIQGPIAEAFF.